This is a list of T cell receptor beta chains from one sample in a study of CD8 T cells in ankylosing spondylitis. TCRdb analysed the 5' RACE reads with MiXCR anew, one entry per CDR3 protein. Here the sample spans roughly 440,000 distinct CDR3 sequences, over 15% being singletons. Material for sequencing was blood, either unsorted or a sorted T cell fraction (not recorded which). The receptors stem from a male donor with ankylosing spondylitis. The conserved cysteine and the conserved F or W are not part of the CDR3 here.

j_call v_call cdr3_aa
TRBJ2-3 TRBV12-3/TRBV12-4 ASSSRISSDTQY
TRBJ2-1 TRBV18 ASSPTPLTGLKSSYNEQF
TRBJ1-1 TRBV5-1 ASSRQQMNTEAF
TRBJ1-1 TRBV7-9 ASSPNSLVNTEAF
TRBJ2-7 TRBV7-9 ASSLGTGRYEQY
TRBJ1-1 TRBV20-1 SATRKGWNTEAF
TRBJ2-7 TRBV7-8 ASSSRTAYEQY
TRBJ1-5 TRBV12-3/TRBV12-4 ASSLWMGTGKNQPQH
TRBJ1-1 TRBV6-1 ASSDGGRSNTEAF
TRBJ1-1 TRBV6-6 AGGVGTEAF
TRBJ1-3 TRBV7-6 ASSPRDVSSGNTIY
TRBJ1-5 TRBV20-1 SAPSRGNQPQH
TRBJ2-3 TRBV12-3/TRBV12-4 ASRPRQGAPFADTQY
TRBJ2-7 TRBV10-3 AISGAGQGVSYEQY
TRBJ2-5 TRBV7-9 ASSLSRPEETQY
TRBJ1-2 TRBV29-1 SVEGQGVGGYT
TRBJ2-1 TRBV4-2 ASSQDLAGGGYNEQF
TRBJ1-2 TRBV5-6 ASSPRTSGNRYGYT
TRBJ1-2 TRBV12-3/TRBV12-4 ASSPQTGFNYGYT
TRBJ2-7 TRBV7-2 ASRQGVSYEQY
TRBJ2-2 TRBV15 ATSPGEVGELF
TRBJ2-1 TRBV5-1 ASSLGAPSSYNEQF
TRBJ2-6 TRBV7-8 ASSLPGLAGRSGANVLT
TRBJ2-7 TRBV3-1 ASSQGGYRDSPTYEQY
TRBJ1-6 TRBV5-1 ASSLESGNSPLH
TRBJ2-3 TRBV7-6 ASSSQRSIGTQY
TRBJ2-7 TRBV30 AWSYEGTGEQY
TRBJ2-1 TRBV24-1 ATSDHGSGLNTEQF
TRBJ2-1 TRBV6-1 ASRPPGQGNYNEQF
TRBJ2-2 TRBV7-3 ASSLTPSGLAGEGELF